A selection of T cell receptor beta chains follows, all from one sample in a study of blood T cell repertoires in COVID-19. Profiling relied on immunoSEQ multiplex PCR, and the TCRdb table lists in-frame clones only, not all of them. The table lists 150,000 to 200,000 clones, roughly 89% of them singletons, with 3.7% in the top ten. The sequencing input was peripheral blood. The receptors come from a man aged 18 to 30 with active or convalescent COVID-19. CDR3s include the opening cysteine and the closing phenylalanine or tryptophan. D genes are given only for firm matches. The size of a clone is reported for some rows only, either as once, few or many, or as a class for expanded clones.

V	D	size	J	DNA	CDR3
TRBV6-5	TRBD1	NA	TRBJ1-2	TGTGCCAGCACCGAGGACAGGTTCTATGGCTACACCTTC	CASTEDRFYGYTF
TRBV2	TRBD2	NA	TRBJ2-1	TGTGCCGGAGGTACTAGCGGGGGTAAGAATGAGCAGTTCTTC	CAGGTSGGKNEQFF
TRBV27	NA	NA	TRBJ1-1	TGTGCCAGCGTACCGTTTTACTTGAACACTGAAGCTTTCTTT	CASVPFYLNTEAFF
TRBV10-3	TRBD2	NA	TRBJ2-5	TGTGCCATCAAACTGGGGGCGGGAGGGCCGGATGAGACCCAGTACTTC	CAIKLGAGGPDETQYF
TRBV7-2	TRBD1	NA	TRBJ1-1	TGTGCCAGCAGCCTGACAGGGACCACTGAAGCTTTCTTT	CASSLTGTTEAFF
TRBV9	NA	few	TRBJ2-7	TGTGCCAGCAGCCGTCAGGGAGCGGGTACCTACGAGCAGTACTTC	CASSRQGAGTYEQYF
TRBV5-1	TRBD2	NA	TRBJ2-1	TGCGCCAGCAGCTTGGCCTCTAGCGGGGGGGCCTATGAGCAGTTCTTC	CASSLASSGGAYEQFF
TRBV21-1	NA	NA	TRBJ1-4	TGTGCCAGCGGAGTAAGCTATAATGAAAAACTGTTTTTT	CASGVSYNEKLFF
TRBV27	TRBD1	NA	TRBJ1-2	TGTGCCAGCAGTATACGGACAGGGATAGGAGGGAACTATGGCTACACCTTC	CASSIRTGIGGNYGYTF
TRBV30	NA	once	TRBJ1-1	TGTGCCTGGAGTGTACGGGTATCCTCCACTGAAGCTTTCTTT	CAWSVRVSSTEAFF